These 29 T cell receptor beta chains were sequenced from one sample in a study of blood T cells in healthy people across ages (dated by TCRdb to 2015 to 2017). Libraries came from 5' RACE. The instrument given in TCRdb is Illumina HiSeq 2500. A second about 7 to 11 cycle PCR used a sample-barcoded 5' primer and a J-beta primer mix. TCRdb's own reprocessing of the public reads used fastp at Q25 and MiXCR and kept productive beta chains. Here each entry gathers all rows of one CDR3 protein and keeps the most common genes and DNA. This sample holds 800,000 to 1,300,000 distinct CDR3 sequences; around 27% were observed only once. In total, the top ten clones hold 0.65% to 0.75% of the sample. These data are also associated with another study on T cells of mothers and their children.

Material: blood. These receptor sequences come from a girl aged 2-10 years in good health.

This clonotype was detected only a few times. The chain employs TRBV7-2 and TRBJ1-2, with TRBD1 as a possible D gene (6 bases). The CDR3 has 16 amino acids. Germline-derived CDR1 and CDR2 are SGHTA and FQGNSA. The V end lost 1 base, the J end lost 4 bases, and 16 bases lay between the germline ends. For the CDR3, the DNA is TGTGCCAGCAGCTTAGGGCCCCCGACAGGACCCTATGGCTACACCTTC. Residues: CASSLGPPTGPYGYTF.

This chain uses TRBV6-4 with TRBJ2-4; D call uncertain. The CDR3 runs 11 residues. Germline V CDR1 and CDR2: MRHNA, SNTAGT. The V end lost 8 bases, the J end lost 8 bases, and 10 bases lay between the germline ends. CDR3 DNA sequence: TGTGCCAGCGGGAACCAGGACATTCAGTACTTC. Its translation is CASGNQDIQYF.

This clonotype has more than one count but fewer than ten. The chain has TRBV6-4 and TRBJ2-7; maybe TRBD1 (6 bases). This CDR3 spans 14 amino acids. V gave up 4 bases and J gave up 2 bases, with 12 bases separating them. Germline V gene sequence: CDR1 MRHNA, CDR2 SNTAGT. This CDR3 is CASSGYRDPYEQYF. The CDR3 coding sequence is TGTGCCAGCAGTGGGTACAGGGACCCCTACGAGCAGTACTTC.

In its sample, this clonotype was seen a few times. CDR3 sequence reads: CASRSLSGRGYNEQFF. The CDR3 bases are TGTGCCAGCAGATCCCTAAGCGGGAGGGGGTACAATGAGCAGTTCTTC. This chain joins TRBV6-1 and TRBJ2-5, with 10 bases identical to TRBD2. The J call may be faulty, since TRBJ2-1 better matches the DNA end. This CDR3 region has 16 residues. Germline assignment: CDR1 MNHNS and CDR2 SASEGT.

The chain recombines TRBV12-3 or TRBV12-4 with TRBJ2-4; 8 bases map to TRBD1. The CDR3 contains 18 residues. Germline trimming cut 3 bases from V and 0 bases from J; bases unmatched to any gene: 10. CDR3 in amino acids: CASSFLRTGGLAKNIQYF. Written as DNA, the CDR3 is TGTGCCAGCAGTTTTCTGCGCACAGGGGGACTAGCCAAAAACATTCAGTACTTC.

In its sample, this clonotype was seen a few times. V is TRBV2 and J is TRBJ2-3; the match to TRBD2 covers 14 bases. The length of the CDR3 is 18 residues. Trimming removed 3 bases from V and 5 bases from J; junction bases left unmatched: 10. Germline assignment: CDR1 SNHLY and CDR2 FYNNEI. CDR3 sequence: CASSDPAGLAGEEDTQYF. For the CDR3, the DNA is TGTGCCAGCAGTGACCCAGCGGGACTAGCGGGGGAGGAAGATACGCAGTATTTT. Variable domain in full (rest from reference TRBV2 and TRBJ2-3): EPEVTQTPSHQVTQMGQEVILRCVPISNHLYFYWYRQILGQKVEFLVSFYNNEISEKSEIFDDQFSVERPDGSNFTLKIRSTKLEDSAMYFCASSDPAGLAGEEDTQYFGPGTRLTVL.

Notes on this clonotype: A read error is likely, as this CDR3 ends without the conserved phenylalanine or tryptophan. This chain connects TRBV25-1 to TRBJ2-7; D unresolved. V gave up 6 bases and J gave up 0 bases, with 9 bases separating them. Per the germline V gene, CDR1 is MGHDK and CDR2 is SYGVNS. This CDR3 spans 13 amino acids. The CDR3 loop is CASRIAGSYEQYS. The CDR3 DNA follows: TGTGCCAGCAGGATTGCCGGCTCCTACGAGCAGTACTCC.

This clonotype was detected a few times. Relative to the germline gene, one junction end is altered; a read error may explain this. This chain uses TRBV29-1 with TRBJ1-1; no firm D call. The V gene's germline CDR1 is SQVTM and CDR2 ANQGSEA. This CDR3 has 9 residues. CDR3 region: CSVEEGLSF. CDR3 DNA sequence: TGCAGCGTTGAAGAAGGGCTCTCCTTT.

The sample holds a few counts of this clonotype. V gene TRBV2 combines with J gene TRBJ2-5; D not resolved. CDR1 is SNHLY and CDR2 is FYNNEI in the germline V gene. CDR3 length: 13 residues. Trimming removed 4 bases at V and 5 bases at J, with 11 bases between. The CDR3 DNA is TGTGCCAGCAGTGCCGATCTCTACGAGACCCAGTACTTC. Translated: CASSADLYETQYF.

Comments on this clonotype: The junction departs from the called germline gene at one end, perhaps through a read error. The J gene is TRBJ1-4, the V gene TRBV9; 8 positions agree with TRBD1. The CDR3 is 17 amino acids. Germline V lookup: CDR1 SGDLS, CDR2 YYNGEE. This CDR3 reads CASSANLVTGGYEKLLF. CDR3 nucleotide sequence: TGTGCCAGCAGTGCAAACCTCGTCACAGGGGGGTATGAAAAACTGCTTTTT.

The V call is TRBV6-2 or TRBV6-3, the J call TRBJ2-4, with D possibly matching TRBD1 (5 bases). The CDR3 is 14 residues long. Per the germline V gene, CDR1 is MNHEY and CDR2 is SVGEGT. Between the trimmed V and J ends, which lost 5 bases and 3 bases, there was a span of 11 bases. The CDR3 here is CASSLDRNKNIQYF. The CDR3 DNA is TGTGCCAGCAGTCTAGACAGAAACAAAAACATTCAGTACTTC.

The chain couples TRBV4-1 to TRBJ2-4; D possibly corresponds to TRBD1 (5 bases). V was pared by 1 base and J by 11 bases, with 12 bases between. This CDR3 comprises 13 residues. Germline CDR1 MGHRA, CDR2 YSYEKL. The CDR3 DNA follows: TGCGCCAGCAGCCAAGTTCCCACAGGCGTTCAGTACTTC. Translation: CASSQVPTGVQYF.

This clonotype was seen a handful of times. The chain uses TRBV28 and TRBJ2-5, with D tentatively TRBD1 (5 bases). Judging by the DNA end, TRBJ2-7 fits better; the J call may be wrong. The CDR3 runs 11 residues. Germline V CDR1 and CDR2: MDHEN, SYDVKM. The CDR3 DNA reads TGTGCCAGCAAGGACATCAACGAGCAGTACTTC. Translating gives CASKDINEQYF.

The sample holds a few counts of this clonotype. CDR3 coding DNA: TGTGCCAGCAGCGTAGCGGGGGGTCCGAACACTGAAGCTTTCTTT. Its protein is CASSVAGGPNTEAFF. The V gene is TRBV9, the J gene TRBJ1-1; D might be TRBD1 (5 bases). The V gene's germline CDR1 is SGDLS and CDR2 YYNGEE. There are 15 residues in the CDR3. Deletions cut 0 bases from V and 1 base from J, with 10 bases between.

A word on this clonotype: The junction and the germline gene differ at one end; a read error may be behind it. J is TRBJ2-5 and V is TRBV12-3 or TRBV12-4; D perhaps matches TRBD1 (6 bases). CDR3 length: 11 residues. This CDR3 is CASSPGTRKFF. CDR3 nucleotide sequence: TGTGCCAGCAGCCCAGGGACAAGGAAGTTCTTC.

Comments on this clonotype: One junction end does not reproduce the germline sequence, and a read error may be involved. This chain links TRBV20-1 with TRBJ2-2, with 7 positions matching TRBD2. Germline values: CDR1 DFQATT, CDR2 SNEGSKA (reference sequence). CDR3 length: 15 amino acids. The CDR3 DNA follows: TGCAGTGCTAGATTCGGCTCACTAGCGACCGGGGAGCCGTTTTTT. This encodes CSARFGSLATGEPFF.

The genes are TRBV27 and TRBJ2-6; TRBD2 is a possible D gene (6 bases). The V gene's germline CDR1 is MNHEY and CDR2 SMNVEV (reference sequence). This CDR3 is built from 16 residues. Trimming left V 7 bases short and J 0 bases short, with 13 bases between. This chain's CDR3 is CASKGLPFSGANVLTF. CDR3 in DNA: TGTGCCAGCAAGGGACTCCCTTTCTCTGGGGCCAACGTCCTGACTTTC.

The genes are TRBV5-1 and TRBJ2-1; TRBD2 might be the D (6 bases). The assigned J gene may be wrong: the sequence end matches TRBJ2-7 better. The CDR3 totals 14 residues. Germline V gene sequence: CDR1 SGHRS, CDR2 YFSETQ. DNA for the CDR3: TGCGCCAGCAGCCCGGACGGAAGCGGGTACGAGCAGTACTTC. The encoded protein is CASSPDGSGYEQYF.

This clonotype turned up a few times. The junction and the germline gene differ at one end; a read error may be behind it. V is TRBV28 and J is TRBJ2-5; 10 bases are a match to TRBD1. CDR1 and CDR2 (germline): MDHEN, SYDVKM. This CDR3 contains 13 residues. CDR3 nucleotide sequence: TGTGCCAGCAGCGACAGGGGGCGGGAGATCCAGTACTTC. This sequence encodes CASSDRGREIQYF.

The V and J genes are TRBV14 and TRBJ2-5; 7 bases line up with TRBD2. The better agreement between TRBJ2-7 and the DNA end casts doubt on the J call. The CDR3 consists of 14 residues. The germline V gene encodes CDR1 SGHDN and CDR2 FVKESK. CDR3 amino acids: CASRRSGAAYEQYF. The CDR3 region has the DNA TGTGCCAGCAGGCGGAGCGGGGCAGCCTACGAGCAGTACTTC.

The CDR3 coding sequence is TGTGCCAGCAGCCAAGATCGGGCAGGGTTTGCCGAAGCTTTCTTT. This codes for CASSQDRAGFAEAFF. The J gene is TRBJ1-1, the V gene TRBV3-1; maybe TRBD1 (5 bases). V was clipped by 0 bases and J by 8 bases, with 16 bases between them. Per germline, CDR1 LGHDT and CDR2 YNNKEL (reference sequence). The CDR3 has 15 residues.

This clonotype was seen only a few times. The rearrangement links TRBV7-2 to TRBJ2-2; D may be TRBD1 (6 bases). The CDR3 loop spans 17 amino acids. V gave up 5 bases and J gave up 5 bases, with 21 bases separating them. Germline-derived CDR1 and CDR2 are SGHTA and FQGNSA. The CDR3 bases are TGTGCCAGCAGCCCCGACAGGATAGGTGGTCTAACCGGGGAGCTGTTTTTT. Residues: CASSPDRIGGLTGELFF. The full variable domain, in which reference TRBV7-2 and TRBJ2-2 provide the parts outside the CDR3, is GAGVSQSPSNKVTEKGKDVELRCDPISGHTALYWYRQSLGQGLEFLIYFQGNSAPDKSGLPSDRFSAERTGGSVSTLTIQRTQQEDSAVYLCASSPDRIGGLTGELFFGEGSRLTVL.

The chain recombines TRBV29-1 with TRBJ2-3; D is perhaps TRBD1 (6 bases). The CDR3 contains 12 residues. V was pared by 8 bases and J by 3 bases, with 12 bases between. Per the germline V gene, CDR1 is SQVTM and CDR2 is ANQGSEA. CDR3 in amino acids: CSPIRGTDTQYF. Here the CDR3 DNA reads TGCAGCCCCATCAGGGGTACAGATACGCAGTATTTT.

This clonotype has just a few counts. At one boundary the junction diverges from the germline segment, which might be a read error. CDR3 region: CATSDPTSGIVVF. Here the CDR3 DNA reads TGTGCCACCAGTGACCCTACTAGTGGGATTGTCGTCTTC. The rearrangement uses TRBV24-1 and TRBJ2-1, with a weak D call TRBD2 (5 bases). This CDR3 spans 13 amino acids. Germline V gives CDR1 KGHDR, CDR2 SFDVKD.

The chain is built from TRBV6-1 and TRBJ2-7, with TRBD1 matching 7 bases. Germline V gene lookup returns CDR1 MNHNS and CDR2 SASEGT. V was pared by 7 bases and J by 2 bases, with 5 bases of the junction left unmatched. The length of the CDR3 is 13 residues. CDR3 DNA sequence: TGTGCCAGCAAGGACAGGATAACCTACGAGCAGTACTTC. This codes for CASKDRITYEQYF.

The chain couples TRBV12-3 or TRBV12-4 to TRBJ2-7, with D maybe TRBD1 (7 bases). CDR3 length: 15 residues. The V end was cut by 7 bases, the J end by 1 base, with 17 bases between. CDR3 nucleotide sequence: TGTGCCAGCACCTCTGACAGGGACTCTTCCTACGAGCAGTACTTC. Its protein is CASTSDRDSSYEQYF.

CDR3 nucleotide sequence: TGCAGCGTGGGACTAGCGGGAGGGCCGAGAGAGCAGTACTTC. As protein: CSVGLAGGPREQYF. The V gene is TRBV29-1, the J gene TRBJ2-7, with TRBD2 identical over 16 bases. The V segment lost 6 bases and the J segment 7 bases; nucleotides outside the gene matches: 6. The CDR3 runs to 14 residues. Germline assignment: CDR1 SQVTM and CDR2 ANQGSEA.

This clonotype showed up just a few times. The V and J genes are TRBV20-1 and TRBJ2-7, with 7 nucleotides matching TRBD2. Per the germline V gene, CDR1 is DFQATT and CDR2 is SNEGSKA (reference sequence). The CDR3 sequence is 13 residues long. The V segment lost 3 bases and the J segment 6 bases; nucleotides outside the gene matches: 8. CDR3 sequence reads: CSASLAGVAEQYF. DNA of the CDR3: TGCAGTGCTAGTTTGGCGGGAGTCGCCGAGCAGTACTTC.

The chain is built from TRBV7-9 and TRBJ2-7; 9 bases map to TRBD2. The trim removed 1 base at V and 0 bases at J, leaving 4 bases unmatched. The CDR3 has 16 amino acids. CDR1 and CDR2 (germline): SEHNR, FQNEAQ (reference sequence). DNA for the CDR3: TGTGCCAGCAGCTTAGTGCTAGCGGGACTCTCCTACGAGCAGTACTTC. Its protein product is CASSLVLAGLSYEQYF.